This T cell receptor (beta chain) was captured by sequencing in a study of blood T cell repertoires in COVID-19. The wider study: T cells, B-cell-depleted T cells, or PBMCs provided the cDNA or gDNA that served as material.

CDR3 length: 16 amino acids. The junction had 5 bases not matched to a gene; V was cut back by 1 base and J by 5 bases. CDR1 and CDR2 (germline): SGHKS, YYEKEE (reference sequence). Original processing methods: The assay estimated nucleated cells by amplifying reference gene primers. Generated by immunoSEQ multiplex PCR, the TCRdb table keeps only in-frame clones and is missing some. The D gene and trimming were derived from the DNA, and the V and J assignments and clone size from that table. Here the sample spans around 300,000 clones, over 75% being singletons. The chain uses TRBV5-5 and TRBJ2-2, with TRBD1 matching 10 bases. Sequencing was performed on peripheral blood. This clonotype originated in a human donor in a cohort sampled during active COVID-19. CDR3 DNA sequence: TGTGCCAGCAGCTTGCGTCGGGACAGGGGAACCGGGGAGCTGTTTTTT. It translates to CASSLRRDRGTGELFF.